These 3 T cell receptor beta chains were sequenced from one sample in a study of blood T cells in healthy people across ages. Next came a second PCR, run for about 6 to 12 cycles, which used a sample-barcoded 5' primer along with a J-beta primer mix. TCRdb re-called the 5' RACE reads with MiXCR, one entry per CDR3 protein. This sample has hundreds of thousands of distinct CDR3 sequences, with 44% found just once. Sequenced input: blood. These receptor sequences come from a man aged 60 to 75 in good health.

This chain uses TRBV2 with TRBJ2-7, with D perhaps matching TRBD2 (5 bases). Deletions cut 3 bases from V and 0 bases from J, with 12 bases between. Germline V gives CDR1 SNHLY, CDR2 FYNNEI. This CDR3 spans 15 amino acids. CDR3 region: CASSEVERISYEQYF. The CDR3 nucleotides read TGTGCCAGCAGTGAGGTGGAGCGGATCTCCTACGAGCAGTACTTC. Supplemented by reference TRBV2 and TRBJ2-7, the full variable domain reads EPEVTQTPSHQVTQMGQEVILRCVPISNHLYFYWYRQILGQKVEFLVSFYNNEISEKSEIFDDQFSVERPDGSNFTLKIRSTKLEDSAMYFCASSEVERISYEQYFGPGTRLTVT.

The CDR3 coding sequence is TGCAGCGTTGAAGATCCGCTCACAGAAGGGGAGACCCAGTACTTC. This encodes CSVEDPLTEGETQYF. The genes are TRBV29-1 and TRBJ2-5; D is uncertain. CDR1 SQVTM and CDR2 ANQGSEA come from the germline V gene. CDR3 size: 15 residues. V was shortened by 0 bases and J by 5 bases, with 16 bases between the two germline ends.

This chain joins TRBV6-2 or TRBV6-3 and TRBJ1-6; 10 positions agree with TRBD1. With V trimmed by 4 bases and J by 9 bases, 6 bases remained unmatched. Germline V lookup: CDR1 MNHEY, CDR2 SVGEGT. This CDR3 has 15 amino acids. This CDR3 is CASSSQDRGLSPLHF. In DNA, the CDR3 is TGTGCCAGCAGTTCGCAAGACAGGGGGCTTTCACCCCTCCACTTT.